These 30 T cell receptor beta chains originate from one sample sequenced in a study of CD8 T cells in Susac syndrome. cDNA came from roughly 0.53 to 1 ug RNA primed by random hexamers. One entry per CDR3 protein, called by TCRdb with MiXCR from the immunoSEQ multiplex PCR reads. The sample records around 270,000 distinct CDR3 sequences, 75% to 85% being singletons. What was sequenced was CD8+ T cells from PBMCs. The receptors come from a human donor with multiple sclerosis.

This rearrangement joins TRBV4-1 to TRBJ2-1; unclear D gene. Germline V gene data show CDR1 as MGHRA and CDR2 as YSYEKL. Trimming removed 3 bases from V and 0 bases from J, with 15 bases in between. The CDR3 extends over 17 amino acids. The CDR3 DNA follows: TGCGCCAGCAGCCAGAGCCCAGGAACTCTCTCCTACAATGAGCAGTTCTTC. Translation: CASSQSPGTLSYNEQFF.

The CDR3 protein is CASSQWGVLEYYEQYF. The CDR3 DNA sequence: TGTGCCAGCAGTCAATGGGGGGTACTAGAATATTACGAGCAGTACTTC. J is TRBJ2-7 and V is TRBV28; D perhaps matches TRBD2 (6 bases). The germline CDR1 and CDR2 sequences are MDHEN and SYDVKM. CDR3 length: 16 amino acids. Trimming took 5 bases from V and 4 from J, leaving 21 bases between them.

The CDR3 spells CASSLAAGVYEQYF. DNA of the CDR3: TGTGCCAGCAGTTTAGCGGCGGGAGTCTACGAGCAGTACTTC. V gene TRBV12-3 or TRBV12-4 combines with J gene TRBJ2-7, with 7 positions matching TRBD2. After removal of 0 bases from V and 3 bases from J, the junction contained 2 bases not matched to a gene. CDR3 length: 14 amino acids.

This chain's CDR3 is CASSDGGEIGYTF. The CDR3, as DNA: TGTGCCAGCAGTGACGGGGGGGAGATTGGCTACACCTTC. V and J are TRBV6-4 and TRBJ1-2; D might be TRBD1 (5 bases). The length of the CDR3 is 13 residues. Trimming left V 2 bases short and J 7 bases short, with 11 bases between. Germline CDR1 reads MRHNA; CDR2 reads SNTAGT.

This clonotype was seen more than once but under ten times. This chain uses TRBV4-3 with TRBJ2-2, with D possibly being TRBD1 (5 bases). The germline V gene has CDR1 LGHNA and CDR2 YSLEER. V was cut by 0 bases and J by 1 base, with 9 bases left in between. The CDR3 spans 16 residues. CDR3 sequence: CASSQDDRENTGELFF. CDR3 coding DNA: TGCGCCAGCAGCCAAGACGACAGAGAGAACACCGGGGAGCTGTTTTTT.

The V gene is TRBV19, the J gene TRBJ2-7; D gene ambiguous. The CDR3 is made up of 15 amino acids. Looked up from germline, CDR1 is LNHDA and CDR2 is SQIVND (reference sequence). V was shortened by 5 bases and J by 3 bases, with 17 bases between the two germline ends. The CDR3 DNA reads TGTGCCAGTAGTCCTGCCCCAAACACCAACTACGAGCAGTACTTC. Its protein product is CASSPAPNTNYEQYF.

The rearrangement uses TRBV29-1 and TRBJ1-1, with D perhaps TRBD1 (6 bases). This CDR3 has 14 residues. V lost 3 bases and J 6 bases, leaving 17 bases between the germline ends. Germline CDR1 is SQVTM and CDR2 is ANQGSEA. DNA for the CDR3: TGCAGCGTTGATACCGGGGGCGCGGATTCTGAAGCTTTCTTT. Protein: CSVDTGGADSEAFF.

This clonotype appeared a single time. This CDR3 is CSATHPPDLYQETQYF. As DNA, the CDR3 is TGCAGTGCCACCCACCCCCCCGACTTGTACCAAGAGACCCAGTACTTC. The V call is TRBV20-1, the J call TRBJ2-5; D remains ambiguous. The CDR3 has 16 amino acids. With 6 bases removed from V and 0 bases from J, the gap between germline ends came to 20 bases. The germline gives CDR1 DFQATT, CDR2 SNEGSKA (reference sequence).

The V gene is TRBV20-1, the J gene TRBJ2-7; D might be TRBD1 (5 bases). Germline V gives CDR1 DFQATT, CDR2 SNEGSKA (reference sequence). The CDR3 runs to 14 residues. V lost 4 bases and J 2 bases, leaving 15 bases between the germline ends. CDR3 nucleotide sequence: TGCAGTGCTACTGACAGTTCCGGAGCCTACGAGCAGTACTTC. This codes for CSATDSSGAYEQYF.

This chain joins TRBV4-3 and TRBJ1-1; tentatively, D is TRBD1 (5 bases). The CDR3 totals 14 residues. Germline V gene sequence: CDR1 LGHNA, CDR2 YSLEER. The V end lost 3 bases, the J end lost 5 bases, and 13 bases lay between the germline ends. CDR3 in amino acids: CASSHAGSWTEAFF. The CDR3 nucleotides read TGCGCCAGCAGCCATGCAGGGAGTTGGACTGAAGCTTTCTTT.

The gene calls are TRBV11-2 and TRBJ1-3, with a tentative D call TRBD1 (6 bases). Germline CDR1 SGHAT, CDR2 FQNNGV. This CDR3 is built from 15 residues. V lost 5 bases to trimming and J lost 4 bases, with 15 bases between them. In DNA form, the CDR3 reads TGTGCCAGCAGCCCCGCAGGGGCGCGCGGAAACACCATATATTTT. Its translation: CASSPAGARGNTIYF.

CDR3 coding DNA: TGTGCCAGCAGCTCGGGACTAGCGGTAGCTGGCACCGGGGAGCTGTTTTTT. This encodes CASSSGLAVAGTGELFF. This sequence joins TRBV11-2 and TRBJ2-2; 11 bases fit TRBD2. Germline-derived CDR1 and CDR2 are SGHAT and FQNNGV. CDR3 length: 17 residues. J gave up 4 bases and V 4 bases, and 8 bases lay outside the gene matches. Full variable domain (rest looked up from reference TRBV11-2 and TRBJ2-2): EAGVAQSPRYKIIEKRQSVAFWCNPISGHATLYWYQQILGQGPKLLIQFQNNGVVDDSQLPKDRFSAERLKGVDSTLKIQPAKLEDSAVYLCASSSGLAVAGTGELFFGEGSRLTVL.

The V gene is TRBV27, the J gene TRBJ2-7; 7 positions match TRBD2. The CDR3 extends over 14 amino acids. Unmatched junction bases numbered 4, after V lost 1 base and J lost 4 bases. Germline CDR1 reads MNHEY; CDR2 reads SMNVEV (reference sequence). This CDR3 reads CASSLFQRGYEQYF. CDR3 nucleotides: TGTGCCAGCAGTTTATTCCAGCGGGGATACGAGCAGTACTTC.

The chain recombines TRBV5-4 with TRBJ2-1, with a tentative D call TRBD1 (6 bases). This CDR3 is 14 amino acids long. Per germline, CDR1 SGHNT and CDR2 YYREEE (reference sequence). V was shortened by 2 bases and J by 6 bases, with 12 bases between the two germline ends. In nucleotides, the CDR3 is TGTGCCAGCAGCTTAAGACAGGCCCCCAATGAGCAGTTCTTC. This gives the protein CASSLRQAPNEQFF.

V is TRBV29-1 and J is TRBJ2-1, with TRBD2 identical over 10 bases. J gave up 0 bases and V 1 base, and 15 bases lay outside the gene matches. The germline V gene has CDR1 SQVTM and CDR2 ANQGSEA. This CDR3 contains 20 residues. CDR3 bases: TGCAGCGTTGAAGGTCTCAGCGGGAGGGCGATATGGAGCTCCTACAATGAGCAGTTCTTC. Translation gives CSVEGLSGRAIWSSYNEQFF.

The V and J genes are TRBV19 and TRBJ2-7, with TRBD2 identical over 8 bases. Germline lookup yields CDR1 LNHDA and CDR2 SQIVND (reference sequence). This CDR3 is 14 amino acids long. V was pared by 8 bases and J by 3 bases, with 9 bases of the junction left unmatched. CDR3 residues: CASCPGTRSYEQYF. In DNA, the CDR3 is TGTGCCAGTTGCCCCGGGACTAGAAGCTACGAGCAGTACTTC.

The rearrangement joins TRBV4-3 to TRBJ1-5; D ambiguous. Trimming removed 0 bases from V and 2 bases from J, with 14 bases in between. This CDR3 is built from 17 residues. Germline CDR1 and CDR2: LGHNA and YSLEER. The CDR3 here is CASSQDLIARRNQPQHF. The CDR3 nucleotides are TGCGCCAGCAGCCAAGATCTAATCGCGCGGCGCAATCAGCCCCAGCATTTT.

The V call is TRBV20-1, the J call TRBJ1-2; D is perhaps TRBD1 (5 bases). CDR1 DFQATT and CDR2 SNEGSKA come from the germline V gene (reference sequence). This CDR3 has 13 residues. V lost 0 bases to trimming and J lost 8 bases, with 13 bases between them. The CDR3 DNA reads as TGCAGTGCTAGAGAGGACACCCTGCCAGGCTACACCTTC. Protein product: CSAREDTLPGYTF.

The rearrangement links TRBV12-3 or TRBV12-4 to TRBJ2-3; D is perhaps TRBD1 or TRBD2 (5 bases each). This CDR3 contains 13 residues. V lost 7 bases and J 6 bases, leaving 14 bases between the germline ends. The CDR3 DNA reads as TGTGCCAGCACCGGGGACCCGGTGGATACGCAGTATTTT. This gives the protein CASTGDPVDTQYF.

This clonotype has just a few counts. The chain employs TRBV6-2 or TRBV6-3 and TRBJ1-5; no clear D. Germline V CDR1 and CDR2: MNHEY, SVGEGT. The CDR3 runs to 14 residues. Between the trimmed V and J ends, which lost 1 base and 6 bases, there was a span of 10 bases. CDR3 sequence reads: CASSYWAVGQPQHF. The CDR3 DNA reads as TGTGCCAGCAGTTACTGGGCCGTCGGTCAGCCCCAGCATTTT.

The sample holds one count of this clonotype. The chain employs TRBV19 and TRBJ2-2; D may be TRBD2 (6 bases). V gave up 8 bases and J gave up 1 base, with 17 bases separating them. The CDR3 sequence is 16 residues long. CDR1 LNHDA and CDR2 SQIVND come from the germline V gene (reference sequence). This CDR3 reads CASLYYAGRNTGELFF. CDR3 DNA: TGTGCCAGTCTTTATTACGCGGGACGGAACACCGGGGAGCTGTTTTTT.

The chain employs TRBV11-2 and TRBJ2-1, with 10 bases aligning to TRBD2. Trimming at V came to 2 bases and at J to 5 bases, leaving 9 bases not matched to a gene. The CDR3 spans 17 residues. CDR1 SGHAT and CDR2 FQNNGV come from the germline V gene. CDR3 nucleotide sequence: TGTGCCAGCAGCTTATTAGCGGGAGGCCTTAGCGACAATGAGCAGTTCTTC. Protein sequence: CASSLLAGGLSDNEQFF.

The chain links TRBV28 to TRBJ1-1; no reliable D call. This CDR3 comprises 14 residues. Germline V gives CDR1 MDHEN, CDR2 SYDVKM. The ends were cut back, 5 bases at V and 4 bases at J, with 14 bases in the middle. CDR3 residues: CASSIKVVGTEAFF. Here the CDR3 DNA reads TGTGCCAGCAGTATAAAGGTGGTTGGCACTGAAGCTTTCTTT.

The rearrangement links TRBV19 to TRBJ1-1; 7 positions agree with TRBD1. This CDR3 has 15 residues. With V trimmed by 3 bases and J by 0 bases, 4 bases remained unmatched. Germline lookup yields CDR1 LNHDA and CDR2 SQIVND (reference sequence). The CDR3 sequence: CASSIPQGMNTEAFF. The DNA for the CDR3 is TGTGCCAGTAGTATTCCACAGGGGATGAACACTGAAGCTTTCTTT.

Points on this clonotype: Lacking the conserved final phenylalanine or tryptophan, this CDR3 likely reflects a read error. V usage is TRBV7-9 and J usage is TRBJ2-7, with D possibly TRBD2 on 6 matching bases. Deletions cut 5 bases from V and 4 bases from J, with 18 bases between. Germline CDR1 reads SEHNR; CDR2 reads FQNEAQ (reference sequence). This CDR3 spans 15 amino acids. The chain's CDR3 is CASSPGLTDSYEQYL. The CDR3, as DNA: TGTGCCAGCAGCCCAGGACTAACTGACAGTTACGAGCAGTACCTC.

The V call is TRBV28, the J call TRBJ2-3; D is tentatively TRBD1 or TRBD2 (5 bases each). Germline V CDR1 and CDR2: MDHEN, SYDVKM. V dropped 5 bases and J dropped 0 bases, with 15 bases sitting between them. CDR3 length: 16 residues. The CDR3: CASSPGDATSTDTQYF. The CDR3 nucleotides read TGTGCCAGCAGTCCCGGGGACGCTACTAGCACAGATACGCAGTATTTT. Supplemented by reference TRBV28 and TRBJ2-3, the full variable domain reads DVKVTQSSRYLVKRTGEKVFLECVQDMDHENMFWYRQDPGLGLRLIYFSYDVKMKEKGDIPEGYSVSREKKERFSLILESASTNQTSMYLCASSPGDATSTDTQYFGPGTRLTVL.

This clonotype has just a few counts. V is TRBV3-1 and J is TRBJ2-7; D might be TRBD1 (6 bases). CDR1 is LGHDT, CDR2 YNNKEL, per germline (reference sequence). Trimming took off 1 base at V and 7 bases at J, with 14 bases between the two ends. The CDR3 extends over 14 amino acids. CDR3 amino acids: CASSQGNRAMEQYF. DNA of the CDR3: TGTGCCAGCAGCCAAGGGAACAGGGCAATGGAGCAGTACTTC.

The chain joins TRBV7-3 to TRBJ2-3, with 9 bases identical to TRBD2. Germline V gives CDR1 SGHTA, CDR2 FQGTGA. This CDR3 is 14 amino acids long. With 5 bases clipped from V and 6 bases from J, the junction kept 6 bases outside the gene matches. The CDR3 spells CASSQTSGGDTQYF. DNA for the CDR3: TGTGCCAGCAGCCAGACTAGCGGAGGTGATACGCAGTATTTT.

The CDR3 sequence is CATSDPSLVASTDTQYF. CDR3 in DNA: TGTGCCACCAGTGATCCCTCTCTAGTAGCAAGCACAGATACGCAGTATTTT. The rearrangement uses TRBV24-1 and TRBJ2-3; no firm D call. V was cut by 3 bases and J by 0 bases, with 15 bases left in between. Looked up from germline, CDR1 is KGHDR and CDR2 is SFDVKD. CDR3 length equals 17 residues.

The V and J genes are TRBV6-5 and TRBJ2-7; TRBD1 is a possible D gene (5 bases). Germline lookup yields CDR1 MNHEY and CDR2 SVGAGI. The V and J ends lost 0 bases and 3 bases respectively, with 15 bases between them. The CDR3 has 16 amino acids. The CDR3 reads CASSYSTATGLYEQYF. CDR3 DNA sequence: TGTGCCAGCAGTTACTCGACAGCGACGGGCCTCTACGAGCAGTACTTC.